Shown below are 23 T cell receptor beta chains from a single sample sequenced in a study of blood T cell repertoires in COVID-19. The protocol was immunoSEQ multiplex PCR, while the TCRdb copy is restricted to in-frame clones and leaves out a portion. The sample shows 140,000 to 150,000 clones, around 84% of them seen only once. Sequences were obtained from peripheral blood. These receptors came from a human donor with acute or convalescent COVID-19. The donor label of this sample is uncertain.

The chain joins TRBV18 to TRBJ2-1; 8 bases match TRBD2. Germline CDR1 and CDR2: KGHSH and LQKENI. V dropped 0 bases and J dropped 7; count of bases not matched to a gene: 5. CDR3 length equals 15 residues. In nucleotides, the CDR3 is TGTGCCAGCTCACCACCCACGGGAGGGCCAAATGAGCAGTTCTTC. Protein: CASSPPTGGPNEQFF.

The chain is built from TRBV18 and TRBJ2-1; 10 nucleotides line up with TRBD1. The germline CDR1 and CDR2 sequences are KGHSH and LQKENI. The junction had 7 bases not matched to a gene; V was cut back by 4 bases and J by 10 bases. This CDR3 is built from 14 residues. The DNA of the CDR3 is TGTGCCAGCTCACTCGGACAGGGGGGTAGGGAGCAGTTCTTC. Translation gives CASSLGQGGREQFF.

This clone has more than one count but fewer than ten. The chain carries TRBV30 and TRBJ1-5; no clear D gene. The germline V gene encodes CDR1 GTSNPN and CDR2 SVGIG (reference sequence). This CDR3 has 13 amino acids. The ends were cut back, 6 bases at V and 2 bases at J, with 11 bases in the middle. The DNA of the CDR3 is TGTGCCTGCACCCCTGGAGGCAATCAGCCCCAGCATTTT. Amino acid sequence: CACTPGGNQPQHF. The variable domain in full, with the rest retrieved from reference TRBV30 and TRBJ1-5, is SQTIHQWPATLVQPVGSPLSLECTVEGTSNPNLYWYRQAAGRGLQLLFYSVGIGQISSEVPQNLSASRPQDRQFILSSKKLLLSDSGFYLCACTPGGNQPQHFGDGTRLSIL.

This chain links TRBV5-4 with TRBJ2-1; 9 nucleotides match TRBD2. In germline, CDR1 is SGHNT, CDR2 YYREEE (reference sequence). The V segment lost 4 bases and the J segment 12 bases; nucleotides outside the gene matches: 8. The CDR3 runs 13 residues. Here the CDR3 reads CASSPASGIGQFF. In DNA form, the CDR3 reads TGTGCCAGCAGCCCAGCTAGCGGGATCGGGCAGTTCTTC.

This clone has only one observation. The genes are TRBV15 and TRBJ1-4; TRBD1 might be the D (5 bases). V lost 0 bases to trimming and J lost 3 bases, with 11 bases between them. The CDR3 spans 16 residues. Looked up from germline, CDR1 is LNHNV and CDR2 is YYDKDF (reference sequence). CDR3 sequence: CATSRDLGGANEKLFF. CDR3 DNA sequence: TGTGCCACCAGCAGAGATCTCGGAGGGGCTAATGAAAAACTGTTTTTT.

This clone was counted between two and nine times. The chain employs TRBV29-1 and TRBJ1-2; TRBD1 agrees at 9 bases. The CDR3 loop spans 12 amino acids. Germline V CDR1 and CDR2: SQVTM, ANQGSEA. V was clipped by 7 bases and J by 4 bases; unmatched bases: 4. The CDR3: CSGGTGTYGYTF. The CDR3 coding sequence is TGCAGCGGTGGGACAGGGACCTATGGCTACACCTTC. Combining the CDR3 with reference TRBV29-1 and TRBJ1-2 gives the whole variable domain SAVISQKPSRDICQRGTSLTIQCQVDSQVTMMFWYRQQPGQSLTLIATANQGSEATYESGFVIDKFPISRPNLTFSTLTVSNMSPEDSSIYLCSGGTGTYGYTFGSGTRLTVV.

The chain couples TRBV5-6 to TRBJ1-4, with TRBD1 matching 9 bases. From germline, CDR1 is SGHDT and CDR2 YYEEEE. The length of the CDR3 is 15 residues. V lost 3 bases, J lost 5 bases, and 5 bases stayed unmatched. The CDR3, as DNA: TGTGCCAGCAGCTGGTCCGGGACAGGGAATGAAAAACTGTTTTTT. Protein product: CASSWSGTGNEKLFF.

The chain carries TRBV28 and TRBJ1-2; D is ambiguous. The CDR3 has 11 residues. Deletions cut 5 bases from V and 7 bases from J, with 8 bases between. CDR1 is MDHEN and CDR2 is SYDVKM in the germline V gene. DNA for the CDR3: TGTGCCAGCAGTACCATAGCTGGCTACACCTTC. Amino acid sequence: CASSTIAGYTF.

J is TRBJ2-3 and V is TRBV29-1; D is perhaps TRBD2 (5 bases). The CDR3 runs 12 residues. Trimming left V 5 bases short and J 4 bases short, with 10 bases between. CDR1 SQVTM and CDR2 ANQGSEA come from the germline V gene. The CDR3 sequence: CSVSGGADTQYF. The CDR3 nucleotides read TGCAGCGTTAGCGGTGGGGCAGATACGCAGTATTTT.

The chain links TRBV30 to TRBJ1-5; possible D gene TRBD1, 5 bases. This CDR3 region has 14 residues. Trimming removed 1 base at V and 4 bases at J, with 11 bases between. The V gene's germline CDR1 is GTSNPN and CDR2 SVGIG (reference sequence). The CDR3 bases are TGTGCCTGGAGTGCCCAGGGAAGAAATCAGCCCCAGCATTTT. Its translation: CAWSAQGRNQPQHF.

The rearrangement uses TRBV7-2 and TRBJ1-3; D remains ambiguous. This CDR3 spans 15 amino acids. V was trimmed by 4 bases and J by 0 bases, leaving 10 bases between them. CDR1 and CDR2 (germline): SGHTA, FQGNSA. The CDR3 DNA reads as TGTGCCAGCAGCTCTCAGGTCTCCTCTGGAAACACCATATATTTT. Amino acid sequence: CASSSQVSSGNTIYF. Filled out from reference TRBV7-2 and TRBJ1-3, the complete variable domain reads GAGVSQSPSNKVTEKGKDVELRCDPISGHTALYWYRQSLGQGLEFLIYFQGNSAPDKSGLPSDRFSAERTGGSVSTLTIQRTQQEDSAVYLCASSSQVSSGNTIYFGEGSWLTVV.

V and J are TRBV6-2 or TRBV6-3 and TRBJ2-1; possibly TRBD2 for D (5 bases). Germline V CDR1 and CDR2: MNHEY, SVGEGT. V lost 6 bases to trimming and J lost 4 bases, with 19 bases between them. CDR3 length: 16 residues. As DNA, the CDR3 is TGTGCCAGCAGCGAGGAGCGGCTAGCTCCTTACAATGAGCAGTTCTTC. Translating gives CASSEERLAPYNEQFF.

The chain couples TRBV7-2 to TRBJ2-5; the match to TRBD2 covers 13 bases. Germline CDR1 SGHTA, CDR2 FQGNSA. V dropped 5 bases and J dropped 1; count of bases not matched to a gene: 7. The CDR3 sequence is 17 residues long. This CDR3 reads CASSLLAGGNSQETQYF. CDR3 nucleotide sequence: TGTGCCAGCAGCCTACTAGCGGGGGGGAACAGCCAAGAGACCCAGTACTTC.

The CDR3 bases are TGTGCCACCAGCAGTCGTACAGGGCCGAACACTGAAGCTTTCTTT. Encoded protein: CATSSRTGPNTEAFF. The gene calls are TRBV15 and TRBJ1-1; tentative D call: TRBD1 (6 bases). Looked up from germline, CDR1 is LNHNV and CDR2 is YYDKDF (reference sequence). CDR3 length equals 15 residues. V lost 3 bases to trimming and J lost 1 base, with 12 bases between them. Complete variable domain (other parts from reference TRBV15 and TRBJ1-1): DAMVIQNPRYQVTQFGKPVTLSCSQTLNHNVMYWYQQKSSQAPKLLFHYYDKDFNNEADTPDNFQSRRPNTSFCFLDIRSPGLGDTAMYLCATSSRTGPNTEAFFGQGTRLTVV.

The V and J genes are TRBV6-5 and TRBJ2-1; the match to TRBD2 covers 9 bases. The CDR3 totals 15 residues. Per germline, CDR1 MNHEY and CDR2 SVGAGI. Trimming removed 6 bases from V and 7 bases from J; junction bases left unmatched: 10. This chain's CDR3 is CASRTPSGNINEQFF. CDR3 sequence (DNA): TGTGCCAGCAGGACACCTAGCGGGAATATAAATGAGCAGTTCTTC.

The chain recombines TRBV27 with TRBJ1-5; possibly TRBD1 for D (6 bases). The CDR3 loop spans 15 amino acids. Trimming took 5 bases from V and 2 from J, leaving 13 bases between them. Germline V gene sequence: CDR1 MNHEY, CDR2 SMNVEV (reference sequence). Here the CDR3 DNA reads TGTGCCAGCAGTAAACAGGGTGGAGGCAATCAGCCCCAGCATTTT. Residues: CASSKQGGGNQPQHF.

The V call is TRBV18, the J call TRBJ1-6, with D possibly TRBD1 on 6 matching bases. Per germline, CDR1 KGHSH and CDR2 LQKENI. CDR3 size: 15 residues. V lost 3 bases and J lost 5, with 11 bases in between. The CDR3 nucleotides are TGTGCCAGCTCACCTCCGGGACAAGATAATTCACCCCTCCACTTT. As protein: CASSPPGQDNSPLHF.

V gene TRBV7-9 combines with J gene TRBJ1-4; D may be TRBD1 (6 bases). The V end was cut by 1 base, the J end by 4 bases, with 10 bases between. Looked up from germline, CDR1 is SEHNR and CDR2 is FQNEAQ (reference sequence). The CDR3 is made up of 15 amino acids. The CDR3 region is CASSLGAGVNEKLFF. The CDR3 DNA follows: TGTGCCAGCAGCTTAGGTGCAGGGGTTAATGAAAAACTGTTTTTT.

In DNA form, the CDR3 reads TGTGCCAGCAGCCAATTTTTAGTCGGGTCTAATGAAAAACTGTTTTTT. It translates to CASSQFLVGSNEKLFF. This sequence joins TRBV3-1 (or the pseudogene TRBV3-2) and TRBJ1-4; D remains unclear. Germline V gene lookup returns CDR1 LGHDT and CDR2 YNNKEL (reference sequence). The length of the CDR3 is 16 residues. V was cut by 2 bases and J by 3 bases, with 13 bases left in between.

This clone was recorded only once. This chain uses TRBV5-1 with TRBJ2-7; 8 bases align to TRBD1. V gave up 0 bases and J gave up 5 bases; unmatched junction bases: 4. Germline CDR1 and CDR2: SGHRS and YFSETQ. The CDR3 is made up of 14 amino acids. CDR3 in amino acids: CASSLVSGGNEQYV. CDR3 nucleotides: TGCGCCAGCAGCTTGGTGTCAGGGGGCAACGAGCAGTACGTC.

V is TRBV24-1 and J is TRBJ1-1; perhaps TRBD1 as D (6 bases). The V end was cut by 3 bases, the J end by 8 bases, with 9 bases between. The CDR3 is 12 amino acids. Germline V lookup: CDR1 KGHDR, CDR2 SFDVKD. The CDR3 sequence: CATSDPDREAFF. CDR3 DNA: TGTGCCACCAGTGATCCCGACAGGGAAGCTTTCTTT.

This clone has a single count. The chain is built from TRBV19 and TRBJ1-6; TRBD1 aligns across 10 bases. CDR1 LNHDA and CDR2 SQIVND come from the germline V gene (reference sequence). The CDR3 covers 14 residues. V shed 8 bases, J shed 9 bases, and the junction held 7 bases outside the gene matches. This CDR3 is CASSQTGGSSPLHF. The CDR3 DNA is TGTGCCAGTTCCCAGACAGGGGGCAGTTCACCCCTCCACTTT.

The gene calls are TRBV7-9 and TRBJ1-2; possible D gene TRBD1, 5 bases. V was pared by 5 bases and J by 8 bases, with 15 bases between. This CDR3 comprises 13 residues. Germline V gene data show CDR1 as SEHNR and CDR2 as FQNEAQ (reference sequence). The CDR3 bases are TGTGCCAGCAGCCCGTCGGGGGGTAGGGGCTACACCTTC. Protein product: CASSPSGGRGYTF.